Listed below are T cell receptor beta chains from one sample, sequenced in a study of blood T cell repertoires in COVID-19. Produced via immunoSEQ multiplex PCR; TCRdb's table is partial and in-frame only. Here the sample spans about 39,000 clones, 91% being singletons. The sequenced material came from peripheral blood. These receptors were taken from a man aged 45-65 years with active COVID-19. Each CDR3 is given with its conserved first and last residue.

j_gene,v_gene,CDR3aa
TRBJ2-5,TRBV7-2,CASSSSTSVGETQYF
TRBJ2-7,TRBV2,CASRESSGRSYEQYF
TRBJ2-5,TRBV30,CAWSLAGARGETQYF
TRBJ2-7,TRBV27,CASMGIGQLNSYEQYF
TRBJ2-1,TRBV5-1,CASSLSTSGYNEQFF
TRBJ2-3,TRBV30,CAWRLDSTDTQYF
TRBJ1-2,TRBV7-2,CASSLLTADDGYTF
TRBJ1-1,TRBV7-9,CASSLVGAVTVATEAFF
TRBJ2-2,TRBV10-1,CASTGTGGLRRTGELFF
TRBJ2-1,TRBV3-1/TRBV3-2,CASSPQGDSPEGFF
TRBJ2-7,TRBV11-2,CASSPGRVYEQYF
TRBJ2-3,TRBV6-5,CASSSGRVDTQYF
TRBJ1-1,TRBV7-8,CASSTAGLGASTEAFF
TRBJ2-1,TRBV7-9,CASSGDRGPLNEQFF
TRBJ1-3,TRBV6-1,CASSEQTGTGRRNTIYF
TRBJ2-1,TRBV5-1,CASSLAPGLGNNEQFF
TRBJ1-4,TRBV5-6,CASSLGSGALTF